Listed below are T cell receptor beta chains from one sample, sequenced in a study of blood T cell repertoires in COVID-19. This table comes from immunoSEQ multiplex PCR, and its TCRdb copy is limited to in-frame clones, with some not included. The data hold about 180,000 clones, with 90% to 95% observed a single time. The sequenced sample consisted of peripheral blood. The receptor set was obtained from a man aged 50-59 years with acute or convalescent COVID-19. The CDR3 runs from the conserved cysteine through the conserved F or W. The order of the fields is clone size, CDR3 length, J gene, D gene, V gene, CDR3 DNA, CDR3 protein. The D gene is left open where the match is weak. Where a row states a size, it is once, few, many or the class of an expanded clone; other rows omit it.

>-|16|TRBJ2-3|TRBD1|TRBV24-1
TGTGCCACCAGTGATCCGGACAGGGTCGAGGGAGATACGCAGTATTTT
CATSDPDRVEGDTQYF
>-|15|TRBJ2-1|TRBD2|TRBV3-1/TRBV3-2
TGTGCCAGCAGCCGACTAGCGGGGGACTACAATGAGCAGTTCTTC
CASSRLAGDYNEQFF
>-|16|TRBJ2-3|-|TRBV15
TGTGCCACCAGCAGAGGGGTAAAGGGGAGCACAGATACGCAGTATTTT
CATSRGVKGSTDTQYF
>few|14|TRBJ1-2|-|TRBV27
TGTGCCAGCAGTTCCGTCGGCGGGGGTTATGGCTACACCTTC
CASSSVGGGYGYTF
>once|16|TRBJ2-2|TRBD1|TRBV4-1
TGCGCCAGCAGTGTTCCGGGACAGGGGACGGTCGGGGAGCTGTTTTTT
CASSVPGQGTVGELFF
>-|15|TRBJ1-1|-|TRBV7-6
TGTGCCAGCAGCTCAAGACAGACCTTGAACACTGAAGCTTTCTTT
CASSSRQTLNTEAFF
>-|17|TRBJ2-5|TRBD2|TRBV28
TGTGCCAGCAGTTCCCCGAGGAGGCCCGGGGGGCAAGAGACCCAGTACTTC
CASSSPRRPGGQETQYF
>-|11|TRBJ2-1|-|TRBV6-2/TRBV6-3
TGTGCCAGCAGTCACGGTAATGAGCAGTTCTTC
CASSHGNEQFF
>-|16|TRBJ1-1|-|TRBV5-6
TGTGCCAGCAGCTTTCGGACAGCTACAATGGAAACTGAAGCTTTCTTT
CASSFRTATMETEAFF
>-|14|TRBJ2-2|TRBD2|TRBV27
TGTGCCAGCAGTTTCTTTGCGGGAGTTGGGGAGCTGTTTTTT
CASSFFAGVGELFF
>-|16|TRBJ1-2|-|TRBV4-3
TGCGCCAGCAGCCAACAAACAGGAGCTACTAACTATGGCTACACCTTC
CASSQQTGATNYGYTF
>-|13|TRBJ1-1|-|TRBV5-4
TGTGCCAGCAGCTCCGACTTAAACACTGAAGCTTTCTTT
CASSSDLNTEAFF
>-|18|TRBJ2-1|TRBD2|TRBV3-1/TRBV3-2
TGTGCCAGCAGCCAAGATTTAGCGCTAGCGGGAGCTCAGAATGAGCAGTTCTTC
CASSQDLALAGAQNEQFF
>-|14|TRBJ2-1|TRBD1|TRBV9
TGTGCCAGCAGCGGCGACAGGGGGCGTAATGAGCAGTTCTTC
CASSGDRGRNEQFF
>-|18|TRBJ2-5|TRBD2|TRBV9
TGTGCCAGCAGCGTAGCCCCTCTGGGGAGCGGGGTTCAAGAGACCCAGTACTTC
CASSVAPLGSGVQETQYF
>-|18|TRBJ1-3|-|TRBV7-9
TGTGCCAGCAGCTTAGGGCGGAGGGATGAGATCTCTGGAAACACCATATATTTT
CASSLGRRDEISGNTIYF
>-|16|TRBJ1-2|-|TRBV7-3
TGTGCCAGCAGCTTAACCGGTCGAGAGTCCTCCTATGGCTACACCTTC
CASSLTGRESSYGYTF
>-|15|TRBJ2-2|TRBD1|TRBV4-1
TGCGCCAGCAGCCTGGGACAGAGGACCACCGGGGAGCTGTTTTTT
CASSLGQRTTGELFF
>-|11|TRBJ2-7|-|TRBV6-5
TGTGCCAGCAGTTACCAATACGAGCAGTACTTC
CASSYQYEQYF
>-|16|TRBJ2-3|TRBD2|TRBV9
TGTGCCAGCAGCGGAAGACTAGCGGGGGGGAAGGGTACGCAGTATTTT
CASSGRLAGGKGTQYF
>-|15|TRBJ1-2|TRBD1|TRBV24-1
TGTGCCACCAGTGACCCCAGACAGGGAATATCTGGCTACACCTTC
CATSDPRQGISGYTF
>-|15|TRBJ1-2|TRBD1|TRBV6-5
TGTGCCAGCAGTTACTCAACCGGACAGGACTATGGCTACACCTTC
CASSYSTGQDYGYTF
>-|13|TRBJ1-4|-|TRBV7-6
TGTGCCAGCAGCCCAATCCCAGAAGAAAAACTGTTTTTT
CASSPIPEEKLFF
>-|15|TRBJ2-3|TRBD1|TRBV7-6
TGTGCCAGCAGCTTAGGGACAGGCTCCAAGGATACGCAGTATTTT
CASSLGTGSKDTQYF